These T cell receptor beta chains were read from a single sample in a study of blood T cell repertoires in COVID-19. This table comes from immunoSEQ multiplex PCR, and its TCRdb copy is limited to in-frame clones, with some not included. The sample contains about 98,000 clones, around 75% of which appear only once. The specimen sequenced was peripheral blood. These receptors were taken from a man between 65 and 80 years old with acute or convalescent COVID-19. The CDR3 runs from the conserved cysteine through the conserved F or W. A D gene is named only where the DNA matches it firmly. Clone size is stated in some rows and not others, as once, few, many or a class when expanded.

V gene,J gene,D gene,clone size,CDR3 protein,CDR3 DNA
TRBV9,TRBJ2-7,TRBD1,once,CASKPGQGAGYEQYF,TGTGCCAGCAAGCCGGGACAGGGGGCAGGGTACGAGCAGTACTTC
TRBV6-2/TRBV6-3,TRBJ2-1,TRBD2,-,CASSGPGLEASEQFF,TGTGCCAGCAGTGGCCCAGGACTAGAGGCGAGTGAGCAGTTCTTC
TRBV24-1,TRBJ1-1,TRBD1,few,CATSGSRGRGTEAFF,TGTGCCACCAGTGGGTCGAGGGGGCGAGGCACTGAAGCTTTCTTT
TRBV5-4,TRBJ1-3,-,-,CASSPTGLPSGNTIYF,TGTGCCAGCAGCCCTACAGGGCTACCCTCTGGAAACACCATATATTTT
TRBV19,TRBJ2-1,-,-,CASSDGLAHNEQFF,TGTGCCAGTAGTGACGGGCTAGCCCACAATGAGCAGTTCTTC
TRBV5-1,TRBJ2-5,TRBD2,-,CASSLIAGGPGETQYF,TGCGCCAGCAGCTTGATAGCGGGAGGGCCCGGGGAGACCCAGTACTTC
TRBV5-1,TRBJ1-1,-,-,CASSLAGLGNTEAFF,TGCGCCAGCAGCTTGGCCGGACTTGGGAACACTGAAGCTTTCTTT
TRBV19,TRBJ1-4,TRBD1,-,CASTTGQGVYEKLFF,TGTGCCAGTACCACTGGACAGGGGGTATATGAAAAACTGTTTTTT
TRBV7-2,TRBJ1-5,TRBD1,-,CASSRAGTGSNQPQHF,TGTGCCAGCAGCCGGGCCGGGACAGGGAGCAATCAGCCCCAGCATTTT
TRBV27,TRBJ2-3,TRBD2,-,CASSRRTSHPDTQYF,TGTGCCAGCAGTCGCCGGACTAGCCATCCAGATACGCAGTATTTT
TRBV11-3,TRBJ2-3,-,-,CASSFARSTDTQYF,TGTGCCAGCAGCTTCGCCAGAAGCACAGATACGCAGTATTTT
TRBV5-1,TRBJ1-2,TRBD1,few,CASRQDRGGSGYTF,TGCGCCAGCAGACAGGACAGGGGAGGGTCTGGCTACACCTTC